Listed here are 18 T cell receptor beta chains from one sample, sequenced in a study of T cell repertoires in cytomegalovirus infection. TCRdb itself ran the reads through MiXCR, one entry per CDR3 protein. This sample has about 740,000 distinct CDR3 sequences, with roughly a third found just once. The sample taken for sequencing was PBMCs. Receptors originate from a human donor in good health (CMV status not recorded). Some clones in this sample may be carry-over from other donors' samples.

The V and J genes are TRBV7-3 and TRBJ2-7, with a possible D match to TRBD1 (5 bases). This CDR3 is built from 12 residues. V shed 8 bases and J shed 3 bases, with 11 bases lying between them. The V gene's germline CDR1 is SGHTA and CDR2 FQGTGA. The CDR3 here is CASGQGDYEQYF. The DNA for the CDR3 is TGTGCCAGCGGACAAGGGGACTACGAGCAGTACTTC.

This clonotype has just a few counts. The chain recombines TRBV27 with TRBJ1-5, with D possibly TRBD1 on 6 matching bases. Germline V CDR1 and CDR2: MNHEY, SMNVEV (reference sequence). The CDR3 runs to 15 residues. V lost 3 bases and J lost 4, with 13 bases in between. CDR3 coding DNA: TGTGCCAGCAGTTTGACAGGTCTTCTAAATCAGCCCCAGCATTTT. Its translation: CASSLTGLLNQPQHF.

The chain links TRBV28 to TRBJ1-1; weak D call: TRBD1 (5 bases). The V gene lost 8 bases and the J gene lost 4 bases, with 23 bases spanning the gap. Germline V gene data show CDR1 as MDHEN and CDR2 as SYDVKM. CDR3 size: 16 residues. CDR3 residues: CASLAQTWDAATEAFF. In DNA form, the CDR3 reads TGTGCCAGCCTTGCCCAAACTTGGGACGCAGCCACTGAAGCTTTCTTT.

This clonotype was observed a few times. V gene TRBV7-8 combines with J gene TRBJ2-4; D is uncertain. The V gene's germline CDR1 is SGHVS and CDR2 FQNEAQ. V lost 4 bases, J lost 0 bases, and 16 bases lay in between. The CDR3 totals 17 residues. CDR3 region: CASSSYQFILAKNIQYF. The CDR3 bases are TGTGCCAGCAGCTCATATCAGTTCATCCTAGCCAAAAACATTCAGTACTTC. The full variable domain, with the rest looked up from reference TRBV7-8 and TRBJ2-4, is GAGVSQSPRYKVAKRGQDVALRCDPISGHVSLFWYQQALGQGPEFLTYFQNEAQLDKSGLPSDRFFAERPEGSVSTLKIQRTQQEDSAVYLCASSSYQFILAKNIQYFGAGTRLSVL.

The chain is built from TRBV4-1 and TRBJ1-6; D remains ambiguous. Looked up from germline, CDR1 is MGHRA and CDR2 is YSYEKL. This CDR3 has 16 amino acids. Trimming cost V 0 bases and J 5 bases, with 11 bases left between them. CDR3 DNA sequence: TGCGCCAGCAGCCAAGATGGGCACAGTGATAATTCACCCCTCCACTTT. This codes for CASSQDGHSDNSPLHF.

With regard to this clonotype: A read error may explain this, as a much larger clone is one base away. Likely a read error: the CDR3 ends without its conserved phenylalanine or tryptophan. The V call is TRBV7-6, the J call TRBJ2-7; 7 nucleotides line up with TRBD2. CDR3 length: 19 amino acids. The V and J ends lost 1 base and 4 bases, in that order; junction bases with no gene match: 19. CDR1 and CDR2 (germline): SGHVS, FNYEAQ. This chain's CDR3 is CASSLEWIGVRERFYEQYC. CDR3 nucleotide sequence: TGTGCCAGCAGCTTAGAGTGGATAGGGGTGCGGGAGAGATTTTACGAGCAGTACTGC.

This chain connects TRBV3-1 to TRBJ2-5, with a weak D call TRBD2 (6 bases). Germline lookup yields CDR1 LGHDT and CDR2 YNNKEL (reference sequence). V was shortened by 1 base and J by 1 base, with 13 bases between the two germline ends. The CDR3 consists of 16 residues. As DNA, the CDR3 is TGTGCCAGCAGCCAAGTCGGGGGAGGACGCCAAGAGACCCAGTACTTC. Protein: CASSQVGGGRQETQYF.

The chain is built from TRBV3-1 and TRBJ2-1, with 10 bases that match TRBD1. CDR3 length: 14 residues. V dropped 6 bases and J dropped 10; count of bases not matched to a gene: 9. Germline CDR1 and CDR2: LGHDT and YNNKEL (reference sequence). CDR3 sequence reads: CASRPTGQGNEQFF. In DNA form, the CDR3 reads TGTGCCAGCAGACCAACGGGACAGGGGAACGAGCAGTTCTTC.

The chain uses TRBV29-1 and TRBJ1-5, with D possibly matching TRBD1 (5 bases). In germline, CDR1 is SQVTM, CDR2 ANQGSEA. Trimming took off 2 bases at V and 4 bases at J, with 9 bases between the two ends. This CDR3 comprises 13 residues. CDR3 region: CSVETGANQPQHF. Here the CDR3 DNA reads TGCAGCGTTGAAACAGGAGCTAATCAGCCCCAGCATTTT.

The chain combines TRBV20-1 with TRBJ2-2; possible D gene TRBD1, 6 bases. CDR3 size: 14 residues. Germline V gene data show CDR1 as DFQATT and CDR2 as SNEGSKA (reference sequence). Trimming took off 5 bases at V and 0 bases at J, with 10 bases between the two ends. The CDR3 nucleotides are TGCAGTGCTGCCGGGACAACGAACACCGGGGAGCTGTTTTTT. Protein product: CSAAGTTNTGELFF.

CDR3 sequence: CASSLDGSVYEQYF. The CDR3 coding sequence is TGTGCCAGCAGCTTAGACGGTAGCGTGTACGAGCAGTACTTC. This sequence joins TRBV7-9 and TRBJ2-7; the D gene is possibly TRBD2 (5 bases). This CDR3 region has 14 residues. Germline CDR1 is SEHNR and CDR2 is FQNEAQ (reference sequence). Deletions cut 1 base from V and 4 bases from J, with 11 bases between.

The CDR3 here is CASSSSSGYQPQHF. The DNA for the CDR3 is TGTGCCAGCAGCTCGTCCTCAGGGTATCAGCCCCAGCATTTT. This sequence joins TRBV5-5 and TRBJ1-5, with D perhaps matching TRBD1 (5 bases). Trimming took off 3 bases at V and 5 bases at J, with 12 bases between the two ends. The CDR3 length is 14 residues. Germline-derived CDR1 and CDR2 are SGHKS and YYEKEE (reference sequence).

The V and J genes are TRBV4-2 and TRBJ2-6, with TRBD2 as a possible D gene (6 bases). The CDR3 covers 16 residues. Germline CDR1 reads LGHNA; CDR2 reads YNFKEQ. The V end was cut by 2 bases, the J end by 0 bases, with 8 bases between. The CDR3: CASSQTSSSGANVLTF. CDR3 DNA sequence: TGTGCCAGCAGCCAAACTAGCAGCTCTGGGGCCAACGTCCTGACTTTC.

This chain connects TRBV6-8 to TRBJ2-1; 9 nucleotides align to TRBD1. Per the germline V gene, CDR1 is MNHGY and CDR2 is SAAAGT. Trimming cost V 4 bases and J 5 bases; bases outside gene matches: 6. The CDR3 runs to 15 residues. The CDR3: CASSSTGGAHNEQFF. In nucleotides, the CDR3 is TGTGCCAGCAGTTCCACAGGGGGCGCCCACAATGAGCAGTTCTTC.

This clonotype has a handful of counts. The J gene is TRBJ1-2, the V gene TRBV7-9; 9 bases align to TRBD1. The CDR3 totals 14 residues. CDR1 is SEHNR, CDR2 FQNEAQ, per germline (reference sequence). The V segment lost 5 bases and the J segment 8 bases; nucleotides outside the gene matches: 9. In nucleotides, the CDR3 is TGTGCCAGCAGCCGGGACAGGGCTGAGACGGGCTACACCTTC. Translating it yields CASSRDRAETGYTF.

This clonotype was observed a handful of times. The V gene is TRBV6-6, the J gene TRBJ1-6; TRBD1 might be the D (5 bases). CDR1 MNHNY and CDR2 SVGAGI come from the germline V gene (reference sequence). Trimming left V 0 bases short and J 6 bases short, with 15 bases between. This CDR3 spans 17 amino acids. CDR3 region: CASSYSMGGRANSPLHF. The CDR3 DNA is TGTGCCAGCAGTTACTCGATGGGCGGCAGGGCTAATTCACCCCTCCACTTT.

This clonotype came up a few times. V and J are TRBV18 and TRBJ2-7; 11 bases map to TRBD2. CDR1 KGHSH and CDR2 LQKENI come from the germline V gene. V lost 2 bases, J lost 2 bases, and 8 bases stayed unmatched. The CDR3 runs to 17 residues. Written as DNA, the CDR3 is TGTGCCAGCTCACCATACGTGGGACTAGCGGACCCCTACGAGCAGTACTTC. It specifies CASSPYVGLADPYEQYF.

This clonotype turned up a few times. The rearrangement uses TRBV10-3 and TRBJ2-2; no clear D gene. Germline CDR1 reads ENHRY; CDR2 reads SYGVKD. The V end lost 2 bases, the J end lost 1 base, and 8 bases lay between the germline ends. The CDR3 runs 15 residues. CDR3 sequence reads: CAISETRQNTGELFF. The CDR3 DNA reads TGTGCCATCAGTGAGACACGACAGAACACCGGGGAGCTGTTTTTT.